This TCR beta chain comes out of a study of T-cell memory formation after mild COVID-19. Study-wide results and limits: The appearance of some responding clones in pre-infection memory suggested that cross-reactive memory joined.

One entry per CDR3 protein results from TCRdb running MiXCR on the 5' RACE reads. The sample lists 300,000 to 400,000 distinct CDR3 sequences, about 16% seen once, with about 20% in the top ten. Per germline, CDR1 LGHDT and CDR2 YNNKEL (reference sequence). With V trimmed by 4 bases and J by 4 bases, 7 bases remained unmatched. This CDR3 is built from 16 residues. The sample holds a few counts of this clonotype. Its matching antigen is unknown. The source material was PBMCs or a T cell subset sorted from them (not recorded which). The V gene is TRBV3-1, the J gene TRBJ2-1; 10 nucleotides line up with TRBD2. The sequence derives from a man younger than 35 who had mild COVID-19 (a few samples of this study predate the infection). Cell type and time point are not known. CDR3 in DNA: TGTGCCAGCAGCCCGCTTAGCGGGGGGAATTACAATGAGCAGTTCTTC. This translates into CASSPLSGGNYNEQFF.